The 18 T cell receptor beta chains in this list originate from one sample, sequenced in a study of control samples from healthy donors and cancer patients. Assay used: immunoSEQ multiplex PCR; TCRdb lists only in-frame clones, some missing. The table records about 140,000 clones, 94% of them present only once. The sample taken for sequencing was blood. These receptors all stem from a middle-aged man in good health.

The chain has TRBV5-1 and TRBJ2-7; no clear D gene. CDR3 length: 15 residues. Per germline, CDR1 SGHRS and CDR2 YFSETQ. V lost 4 bases to trimming and J lost 2 bases, with 16 bases between them. The CDR3 region has the DNA TGCGCCAGCAGCACCCGGGCCACAAGCACCTACGAGCAGTACTTC. Protein sequence: CASSTRATSTYEQYF.

This sequence joins TRBV19 and TRBJ1-4, with D possibly being TRBD1 (5 bases). The CDR3 totals 13 residues. Trimming cost V 3 bases and J 7 bases, with 9 bases left between them. Germline CDR1 LNHDA, CDR2 SQIVND (reference sequence). The CDR3 is CASSMVGGEKLFF. In nucleotides, the CDR3 is TGTGCCAGTAGTATGGTGGGGGGTGAAAAACTGTTTTTT.

J is TRBJ2-1 and V is TRBV20-1; 7 bases align to TRBD1. The CDR3 consists of 13 residues. Germline V lookup: CDR1 DFQATT, CDR2 SNEGSKA (reference sequence). The V segment lost 3 bases and the J segment 7 bases; nucleotides outside the gene matches: 6. CDR3 protein: CSASQGDWNEQFF. CDR3 in DNA: TGCAGTGCTAGTCAGGGGGATTGGAATGAGCAGTTCTTC.

The V call is TRBV7-2, the J call TRBJ1-5; 7 nucleotides agree with TRBD1. The CDR3 is 14 residues long. The V segment lost 5 bases and the J segment 5 bases; nucleotides outside the gene matches: 6. Germline V lookup: CDR1 SGHTA, CDR2 FQGNSA. CDR3 sequence reads: CASSPGQNYQPQHF. CDR3 sequence (DNA): TGTGCCAGCAGCCCGGGACAGAACTATCAGCCCCAGCATTTT.

The chain couples TRBV15 to TRBJ2-5; D unclear. This CDR3 contains 14 residues. Germline CDR1 LNHNV, CDR2 YYDKDF (reference sequence). V lost 3 bases to trimming and J lost 4 bases, with 12 bases between them. In DNA, the CDR3 is TGTGCCACCAGCAGCCCACATGTCTCAGAGACCCAGTACTTC. This encodes CATSSPHVSETQYF.

The V call is TRBV4-3, the J call TRBJ1-5, with D unclear. From germline, CDR1 is LGHNA and CDR2 YSLEER. The V end was cut by 4 bases, the J end by 3 bases, with 10 bases between. The CDR3 extends over 14 amino acids. CDR3 bases: TGCGCCAGCAGCCCTCGACGGTACAATCAGCCCCAGCATTTT. This sequence encodes CASSPRRYNQPQHF.

V gene TRBV6-6 combines with J gene TRBJ2-7; TRBD2 is a possible D gene (6 bases). Trimming took 4 bases from V and 3 from J, leaving 16 bases between them. The CDR3 runs to 15 residues. Germline V gene lookup returns CDR1 MNHNY and CDR2 SVGAGI (reference sequence). CDR3 DNA: TGTGCCAGCAGTTCGGGACTTGCCCTTGTCTACGAGCAGTACTTC. The encoded protein is CASSSGLALVYEQYF.

The V call is TRBV5-6, the J call TRBJ1-3; 8 bases agree with TRBD1. Germline V gives CDR1 SGHDT, CDR2 YYEEEE. J lost 0 bases, V lost 4 bases, and 6 bases had no gene match. There are 16 residues in the CDR3. The CDR3: CASSPGQAYSGNTIYF. The DNA for the CDR3 is TGTGCCAGCAGCCCGGGACAGGCCTACTCTGGAAACACCATATATTTT. Filled out from reference TRBV5-6 and TRBJ1-3, the complete variable domain reads DAGVTQSPTHLIKTRGQQVTLRCSPKSGHDTVSWYQQALGQGPQFIFQYYEEEERQRGNFPDRFSGHQFPNYSSELNVNALLLGDSALYLCASSPGQAYSGNTIYFGEGSWLTVV.

The rearrangement joins TRBV5-6 to TRBJ2-1; D gene unclear. The V gene lost 4 bases and the J gene lost 4 bases, with 18 bases spanning the gap. Germline V CDR1 and CDR2: SGHDT, YYEEEE. The CDR3 extends over 16 amino acids. The CDR3 region is CASSGGPHNDYNEQFF. In DNA form, the CDR3 reads TGTGCCAGCAGCGGCGGACCCCACAACGATTACAATGAGCAGTTCTTC.

V gene TRBV6-5 combines with J gene TRBJ1-1; D not resolved. From germline, CDR1 is MNHEY and CDR2 SVGAGI. The CDR3 runs 10 residues. V was trimmed by 8 bases and J by 5 bases, leaving 6 bases between them. CDR3 nucleotide sequence: TGTGCCAGCTTTCATACTGAAGCTTTCTTT. This sequence encodes CASFHTEAFF.

The rearrangement uses TRBV4-1 and TRBJ1-1; 8 bases line up with TRBD1. Germline trimming cut 2 bases from V and 6 bases from J; bases unmatched to any gene: 8. This CDR3 comprises 15 residues. CDR1 and CDR2 from the germline V gene are MGHRA and YSYEKL. DNA for the CDR3: TGCGCCAGCAGCCAAATGGACAGGGTAAACCCTGAAGCTTTCTTT. This translates into CASSQMDRVNPEAFF.

This chain uses TRBV9 with TRBJ1-4; possibly TRBD1 for D (5 bases). Germline V CDR1 and CDR2: SGDLS, YYNGEE. The V gene lost 4 bases and the J gene lost 7 bases, with 17 bases spanning the gap. There are 15 residues in the CDR3. CDR3 DNA sequence: TGTGCCAGCAGCCCCGGAGGTAGGGACGGTGAAAAACTGTTTTTT. Translating gives CASSPGGRDGEKLFF.

This rearrangement joins TRBV7-9 to TRBJ2-3, with 7 bases lining up with TRBD1. The germline V gene encodes CDR1 SEHNR and CDR2 FQNEAQ (reference sequence). The CDR3 consists of 12 residues. V dropped 5 bases and J dropped 5; count of bases not matched to a gene: 1. This chain's CDR3 is CASSRQGDTQYF. In DNA, the CDR3 is TGTGCCAGCAGCCGACAGGGAGATACGCAGTATTTT.

This rearrangement joins TRBV19 to TRBJ1-1, with no clear D. CDR1 is LNHDA, CDR2 SQIVND, per germline (reference sequence). The CDR3 length is 12 residues. V was trimmed by 7 bases and J by 0 bases, leaving 6 bases between them. CDR3 region: CASKELNTEAFF. The CDR3 DNA follows: TGTGCCAGTAAGGAGCTGAACACTGAAGCTTTCTTT.

The chain recombines TRBV6-2 or TRBV6-3 with TRBJ1-6, with 10 positions matching TRBD1. Trimming took 2 bases from V and 9 from J; bases not matched to a gene: 4. The CDR3 runs to 15 residues. CDR1 and CDR2 (germline): MNHEY, SVGEGT. CDR3 DNA sequence: TGTGCCAGCAGTTACAAGGGACAGGGGCTTTCACCCCTCCACTTT. Its protein product is CASSYKGQGLSPLHF.

V and J are TRBV10-3 and TRBJ2-7, with D possibly matching TRBD2 (5 bases). CDR1 is ENHRY and CDR2 is SYGVKD in the germline V gene. CDR3 length: 13 amino acids. The V end was cut by 6 bases, the J end by 2 bases, with 11 bases between. The CDR3 DNA is TGTGCCATCAGCCGGGATTCAGCCTACGAGCAGTACTTC. Translating gives CAISRDSAYEQYF.

The V and J genes are TRBV5-6 and TRBJ2-2; 8 nucleotides agree with TRBD2. V lost 3 bases, J lost 6 bases, and 10 bases stayed unmatched. Looked up from germline, CDR1 is SGHDT and CDR2 is YYEEEE. The CDR3 totals 16 residues. The CDR3 nucleotides are TGTGCCAGCAGCTACCCCTCGGGGGGGGGTGCCGGGGAGCTGTTTTTT. Translation gives CASSYPSGGGAGELFF.

For the CDR3, the DNA is TGTGCCAGCAGCTTGGCCGGGAATGAAAAACTGTTTTTT. Its translation is CASSLAGNEKLFF. The rearrangement uses TRBV5-4 and TRBJ1-4; the D is unclear. From germline, CDR1 is SGHNT and CDR2 YYREEE (reference sequence). The ends were cut back, 0 bases at V and 5 bases at J, with 5 bases in the middle. This CDR3 has 13 amino acids. The whole variable domain, filled in from reference TRBV5-4 and TRBJ1-4, reads ETGVTQSPTHLIKTRGQQVTLRCSSQSGHNTVSWYQQALGQGPQFIFQYYREEENGRGNFPPRFSGLQFPNYSSELNVNALELDDSALYLCASSLAGNEKLFFGSGTQLSVL.